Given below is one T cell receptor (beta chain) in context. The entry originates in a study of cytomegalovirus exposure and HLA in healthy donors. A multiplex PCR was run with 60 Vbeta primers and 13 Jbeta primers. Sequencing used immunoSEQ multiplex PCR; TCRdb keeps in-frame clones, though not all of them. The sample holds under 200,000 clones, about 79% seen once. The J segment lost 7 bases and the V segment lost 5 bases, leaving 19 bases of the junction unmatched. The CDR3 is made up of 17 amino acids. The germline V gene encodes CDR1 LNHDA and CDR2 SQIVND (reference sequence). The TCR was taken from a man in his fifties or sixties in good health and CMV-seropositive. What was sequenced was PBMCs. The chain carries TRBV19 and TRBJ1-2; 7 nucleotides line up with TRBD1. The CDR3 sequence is CASSAIGTAHERGGYTF. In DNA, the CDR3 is TGTGCCAGTAGTGCAATTGGGACAGCTCACGAAAGGGGTGGCTACACCTTC.